This T cell receptor beta chain was retrieved from a study of T cell repertoires in cytomegalovirus infection. Turning to the study itself: Indicated by public TCR beta signatures were CMV infection and matching HLA type.

This CDR3 has 16 residues. V was cut by 5 bases and J by 6 bases, with 20 bases left in between. The germline gives CDR1 SGHTA, CDR2 FQGNSA. This clonotype appeared many times. The antigen remains undetermined. One entry per CDR3 protein, called by TCRdb with MiXCR from the reads. The data contain about 80,000 distinct CDR3 sequences, 3.7% of them singletons. Findings and limits, study-wide: Clonotype analysis showed dominance of the ex vivo response by HLA-C-restricted CMV-specific TCR beta clonotypes.

This TCR was sampled from a human donor in good health (CMV status not recorded). Some clones in this sample may be carry-over from other donors' samples. Sequences were obtained from PBMCs. The V call is TRBV7-2, the J call TRBJ2-1, with D perhaps matching TRBD2 (5 bases). The CDR3 nucleotides are TGTGCCAGCAGCGTTCCCGCGACTACCCCGAGCAATGAGCAGTTCTTC. Translation: CASSVPATTPSNEQFF.